This T cell receptor beta chain was sequenced for a study of T-cell reconstitution after alpha-beta-depleted transplantation in children. V lost 5 bases and J 5 bases, leaving 21 bases between the germline ends. This CDR3 has 16 residues. In germline, CDR1 is MDHEN, CDR2 SYDVKM. For TCRbeta, the library was prepared with unique molecular identifiers. One entry per CDR3 protein results from TCRdb running MiXCR on the PCR reads. This table holds some 550,000 distinct CDR3 sequences, 15% to 20% found once. Sample: PBMCs from the stem cell graft donor, taken from the stem cell graft. The TCR was taken from a human donor who donated a stem cell graft to a child with acute lymphoblastic leukemia. This sequence joins TRBV28 and TRBJ1-2, with D possibly TRBD1 on 5 matching bases. The CDR3 reads CASSPRLTGADYGYTF. The CDR3 DNA is TGTGCCAGCAGTCCCCGTCTCACAGGTGCGGATTATGGCTACACCTTC.